Listed below are T cell receptor beta chains from one sample, sequenced in a study of blood T cell repertoires in COVID-19. Generated by immunoSEQ multiplex PCR, the TCRdb table keeps only in-frame clones and is missing some. This table has roughly 69,000 clones, 86% appearing once. The sample was peripheral blood. These TCRs come from a man over 45 with active COVID-19. CDR3s include the opening cysteine and the closing phenylalanine or tryptophan. Each record gives: J gene, clone size, D gene, V gene, CDR3 length, CDR3 protein, CDR3 DNA. D genes are given only for firm matches. The listing skips clone size in some rows; elsewhere it reads once, few, many or a size class.

>TRBJ1-6|-|TRBD1|TRBV5-5|15
CASTGQGLDNSPLHF
TGTGCCAGCACCGGACAGGGACTGGATAATTCACCCCTCCACTTT
>TRBJ2-1|once|TRBD2|TRBV29-1|15
CSVEGASGTYNEQFF
TGCAGCGTTGAAGGCGCTAGCGGGACCTACAATGAGCAGTTCTTC
>TRBJ1-6|-|-|TRBV14|17
CASSQAGRSSYNSPLHF
TGTGCCAGCAGCCAGGCGGGTCGGAGCTCCTATAATTCACCCCTCCACTTT
>TRBJ2-7|-|-|TRBV13|14
CASSLRLGTYEQYF
TGTGCCAGCAGCTTAAGACTAGGGACCTACGAGCAGTACTTC
>TRBJ1-1|-|-|TRBV11-3|17
CASSLDYRWYVDTEAFF
TGTGCCAGCAGCTTAGATTACAGGTGGTACGTGGACACTGAAGCTTTCTTT
>TRBJ1-1|few|TRBD1|TRBV4-1|18
CASSPTTQGAQRNTEAFF
TGCGCCAGCAGCCCTACAACACAGGGGGCGCAAAGGAACACTGAAGCTTTCTTT
>TRBJ1-1|-|TRBD1|TRBV5-1|15
CASSLTTGEGAEAFF
TGCGCCAGCAGCCTAACGACAGGGGAGGGAGCTGAAGCTTTCTTT
>TRBJ2-2|-|TRBD1|TRBV5-1|15
CASSSGQASSGELFF
TGCGCCAGCAGCTCGGGACAGGCGTCTTCCGGGGAGCTGTTTTTT
>TRBJ2-3|-|TRBD1|TRBV9|15
CASSVMTGGTDTQYF
TGTGCCAGCAGCGTAATGACAGGGGGCACAGATACGCAGTATTTT
>TRBJ2-1|-|-|TRBV9|14
CASSVSTGQGEQFF
TGTGCCAGCAGCGTTTCAACAGGGCAGGGTGAGCAGTTCTTC
>TRBJ1-5|-|-|TRBV2|14
CASSERRRDQPQHF
TGTGCCAGCAGTGAGCGCAGGCGCGATCAGCCCCAGCATTTT
>TRBJ2-3|-|-|TRBV7-3|15
CASSLSASPTDTQYF
TGTGCCAGCAGCTTAAGTGCTAGCCCAACAGATACGCAGTATTTT
>TRBJ1-2|-|-|TRBV30|14
CAWTQRAELYGYTF
TGTGCCTGGACCCAGCGGGCAGAGCTCTATGGCTACACCTTC
>TRBJ2-3|-|TRBD1|TRBV19|15
CASRLTGSSTDTQYF
TGTGCCAGTAGGTTGACAGGGTCGAGCACAGATACGCAGTATTTT
>TRBJ1-4|-|TRBD1|TRBV6-5|15
CASSRQGLVNEKLFF
TGTGCCAGCAGTCGACAGGGCTTGGTTAATGAAAAACTGTTTTTT
>TRBJ1-5|few|TRBD1|TRBV10-3|16
CAISGDTPGGNQPQHF
TGTGCCATCAGTGGAGATACACCAGGGGGTAATCAGCCCCAGCATTTT
>TRBJ1-2|once|TRBD1|TRBV28|16
CASRQPLGQGREGYTF
TGTGCCAGCAGGCAACCATTGGGACAGGGAAGGGAGGGCTACACCTTC
>TRBJ2-3|-|-|TRBV3-1/TRBV3-2|15
CASSDYLLGTDTQYF
TGTGCCAGCAGTGACTACCTTCTTGGCACAGATACGCAGTATTTT
>TRBJ2-5|-|-|TRBV5-1|15
CASSLVAGSPETQYF
TGCGCCAGCAGCTTGGTGGCAGGGTCCCCAGAGACCCAGTACTTC
>TRBJ2-7|-|TRBD2|TRBV28|15
CASIPGGGNSYEQYF
TGTGCCAGCATCCCCGGCGGGGGAAATTCCTACGAGCAGTACTTC
>TRBJ2-7|-|TRBD2|TRBV4-3|18
CASSQDRLLAPYYRRQYF
TGCGCCAGCAGCCAAGATCGTCTACTAGCGCCCTACTACCGGCGGCAGTACTTC
>TRBJ1-5|once|-|TRBV6-2/TRBV6-3|15
CASSYTHGSNQPQHF
TGTGCCAGCAGTTACACGCACGGGAGCAATCAGCCCCAGCATTTT
>TRBJ1-6|-|-|TRBV7-2|15
CASRLGSGFNSPLHF
TGTGCCAGCAGATTAGGTTCAGGTTTTAATTCACCCCTCCACTTT
>TRBJ1-1|-|-|TRBV27|15
CASSLSGGWGTEAFF
TGTGCCAGCAGTTTATCAGGGGGTTGGGGCACTGAAGCTTTCTTT
>TRBJ2-5|-|-|TRBV11-3|15
CASSLVGRHQETQYF
TGTGCCAGCAGCTTAGTGGGCAGGCATCAAGAGACCCAGTACTTC
>TRBJ2-1|-|TRBD2|TRBV19|16
CASSTRTSGGYNEQFF
TGTGCCAGTAGTACCCGGACTAGCGGGGGGTACAATGAGCAGTTCTTC
>TRBJ1-1|-|-|TRBV28|13
CATETPTGTEAFF
TGTGCGACCGAGACCCCCACGGGGACTGAAGCTTTCTTT
>TRBJ1-3|-|-|TRBV30|15
CAWAGRLSSGNTIYF
TGTGCCTGGGCCGGGAGGCTGTCCTCTGGAAACACCATATATTTT
>TRBJ1-6|-|-|TRBV7-2|15
CASSATVGDNSPLHF
TGTGCCAGCAGCGCGACAGTTGGCGACAATTCACCCCTCCACTTT
>TRBJ2-7|-|TRBD2|TRBV7-2|16
CASSLLTSGRGYEQYF
TGTGCCAGCAGCTTATTGACTAGCGGGAGAGGCTACGAGCAGTACTTC
>TRBJ2-2|-|-|TRBV7-7|14
CASRLRDGTGELFF
TGTGCTAGCAGGCTGAGAGACGGGACCGGGGAGCTGTTTTTT
>TRBJ1-1|-|-|TRBV18|15
CASSPRRRGNTEAFF
TGTGCCAGCTCACCACGGCGCAGGGGGAACACTGAAGCTTTCTTT
>TRBJ1-1|-|-|TRBV3-1/TRBV3-2|14
CASSQSELYTEAFF
TGTGCCAGCAGCCAATCCGAGCTGTACACTGAAGCTTTCTTT
>TRBJ2-7|-|TRBD2|TRBV28|14
CASSSGLGSYEQYF
TGTGCCAGCAGTTCGGGACTAGGGTCGTACGAGCAGTACTTC
>TRBJ2-7|-|-|TRBV11-3|12
CASSLDHYEQYF
TGTGCCAGCAGCTTAGATCACTACGAGCAGTACTTC